This T cell receptor (beta chain) is drawn from a study of blood T cell repertoires in COVID-19. Study as a whole: Samples came from the United States, Italy and Spain, spanning acute and convalescent COVID-19.

Recruited during active infection, patients (from Seattle) were subsequently followed longitudinally. This table comes from immunoSEQ multiplex PCR, and its TCRdb copy is limited to in-frame clones, with some not included. Found here are about 170,000 clones, more than 75% of them singletons; the top ten hold 4.5% to 5%. Trimming removed 3 bases from V and 2 bases from J, with 5 bases in between. Germline CDR1 and CDR2: MDHEN and SYDVKM. This CDR3 has 13 residues. The sequence was obtained from a man aged 18-30 years with COVID-19, enrolled during active disease. The sequencing input was peripheral blood. The chain combines TRBV28 with TRBJ1-3; tentatively, D is TRBD1 (5 bases). The CDR3 spells CASSFRAGNTIYF. CDR3 nucleotide sequence: TGTGCCAGCAGTTTCAGGGCTGGAAACACCATATATTTT.